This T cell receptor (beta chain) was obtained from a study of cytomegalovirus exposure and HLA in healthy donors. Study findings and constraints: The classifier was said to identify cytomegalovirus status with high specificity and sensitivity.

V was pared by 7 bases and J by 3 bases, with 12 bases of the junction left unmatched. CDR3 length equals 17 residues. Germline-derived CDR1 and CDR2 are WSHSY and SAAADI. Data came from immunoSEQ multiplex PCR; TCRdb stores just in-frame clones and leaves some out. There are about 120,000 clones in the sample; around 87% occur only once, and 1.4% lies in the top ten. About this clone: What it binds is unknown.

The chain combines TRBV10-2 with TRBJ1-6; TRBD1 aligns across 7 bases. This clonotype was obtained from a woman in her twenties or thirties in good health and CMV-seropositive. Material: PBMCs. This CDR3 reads CASKPFEGAVYNSPLHF. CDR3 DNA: TGCGCCAGCAAACCCTTTGAGGGGGCAGTCTATAATTCACCCCTCCACTTT.